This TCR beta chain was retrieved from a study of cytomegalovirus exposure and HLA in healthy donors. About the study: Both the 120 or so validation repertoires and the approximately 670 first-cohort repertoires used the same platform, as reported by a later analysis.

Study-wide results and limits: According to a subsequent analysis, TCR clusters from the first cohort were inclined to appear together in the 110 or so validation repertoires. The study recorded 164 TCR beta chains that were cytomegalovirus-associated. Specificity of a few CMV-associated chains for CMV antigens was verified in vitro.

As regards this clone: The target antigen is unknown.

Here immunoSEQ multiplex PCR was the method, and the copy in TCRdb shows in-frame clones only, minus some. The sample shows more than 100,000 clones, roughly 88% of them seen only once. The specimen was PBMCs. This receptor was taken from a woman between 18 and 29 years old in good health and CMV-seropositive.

The CDR3 spells CASSSGLLYEQYF. DNA of the CDR3: TGTGCCAGCAGCTCGGGACTGCTTTACGAGCAGTACTTC. The genes are TRBV7-2 and TRBJ2-7; maybe TRBD2 (6 bases). The CDR3 runs to 13 residues. CDR1 is SGHTA and CDR2 is FQGNSA in the germline V gene. V lost 4 bases to trimming and J lost 4 bases, with 11 bases between them.